Shown below are 20 T cell receptor beta chains from a single sample sequenced in a study of blood T cell repertoires in COVID-19. Repertoires were generated with immunoSEQ multiplex PCR, while TCRdb's copy carries only in-frame clones and drops some. The table has 120,000 to 150,000 clones, about 80% seen once. The source material was PBMCs or T cells enriched from blood (not recorded which). These receptors all stem from a man in his fifties in a cohort exposed to, infected with or recovered from COVID-19 (not recorded which).

The chain recombines TRBV6-5 with TRBJ1-1, with D unresolved. This CDR3 spans 12 amino acids. CDR1 and CDR2 from the germline V gene are MNHEY and SVGAGI. The V end was cut by 6 bases, the J end by 1 base, with 6 bases between. DNA for the CDR3: TGTGCCAGCAGCGGGGAGAACACTGAAGCTTTCTTT. It specifies CASSGENTEAFF.

This chain connects TRBV10-2 to TRBJ1-1, with TRBD1 matching over 7 bases. This CDR3 contains 17 residues. After removal of 10 bases from V and 5 bases from J, the junction contained 22 bases not matched to a gene. Germline V lookup: CDR1 WSHSY, CDR2 SAAADI. The DNA of the CDR3 is TGCGCCACCAATCAAGCGAGGAGGGCCCAGGGGGATACTGAAGCTTTCTTT. Its protein product is CATNQARRAQGDTEAFF.

This chain uses TRBV6-5 with TRBJ2-7; TRBD2 matches at 9 bases. V dropped 6 bases and J dropped 2; count of bases not matched to a gene: 5. The CDR3 extends over 14 amino acids. The germline V gene has CDR1 MNHEY and CDR2 SVGAGI. As DNA, the CDR3 is TGTGCCAGCAGCGGCGGGAGGGGGACCTACGAGCAGTACTTC. This codes for CASSGGRGTYEQYF.

This clone occurred once. The rearrangement joins TRBV29-1 to TRBJ2-7; 9 nucleotides agree with TRBD1. Unmatched junction bases numbered 10, after V lost 5 bases and J lost 11 bases. The length of the CDR3 is 12 residues. The germline V gene encodes CDR1 SQVTM and CDR2 ANQGSEA. This chain's CDR3 is CSVYLKWTGEYF. The CDR3 DNA reads TGCAGCGTTTATTTAAAGTGGACAGGGGAGTACTTC.

V and J are TRBV9 and TRBJ1-2, with D possibly being TRBD1 (6 bases). Trimming shortened V by 3 bases and J by 4 bases, and 13 bases separated the two germline ends. The CDR3 spans 14 residues. CDR1 and CDR2 (germline): SGDLS, YYNGEE. Written as DNA, the CDR3 is TGTGCCAGCAGCGCGGACAGTCAGACCTATGGCTACACCTTC. It translates to CASSADSQTYGYTF.

The chain links TRBV9 to TRBJ2-1, with 11 bases matching TRBD2. Germline trimming cut 4 bases from V and 4 bases from J; bases unmatched to any gene: 13. The germline gives CDR1 SGDLS, CDR2 YYNGEE. This CDR3 spans 18 amino acids. CDR3 loop: CASSPRHGTSGGYNEQFF. CDR3 sequence (DNA): TGTGCCAGCAGCCCTCGGCATGGGACTAGCGGCGGTTACAATGAGCAGTTCTTC.

This chain connects TRBV30 to TRBJ1-5; D gene ambiguous. V was clipped by 2 bases and J by 6 bases, with 14 bases between them. Germline V gene sequence: CDR1 GTSNPN, CDR2 SVGIG (reference sequence). This CDR3 comprises 14 residues. CDR3 in amino acids: CAWSRSGGAQPQHF. As DNA, the CDR3 is TGTGCCTGGAGTCGTTCTGGCGGAGCTCAGCCCCAGCATTTT.

A single count supports this clone. This sequence joins TRBV9 and TRBJ2-7, with D tentatively TRBD2 (5 bases). This CDR3 contains 13 residues. Between the trimmed V and J ends, which lost 3 bases and 1 base, there was a span of 8 bases. Germline CDR1 SGDLS, CDR2 YYNGEE. The chain's CDR3 is CASSAGISYEQYF. For the CDR3, the DNA is TGTGCCAGCAGCGCCGGGATTTCCTACGAGCAGTACTTC.

This chain joins TRBV5-4 and TRBJ2-5; 8 positions match TRBD1. The CDR3 is made up of 15 amino acids. Per the germline V gene, CDR1 is SGHNT and CDR2 is YYREEE (reference sequence). J was trimmed by 5 bases and V by 4 bases; bases with no gene match: 10. CDR3 in DNA: TGTGCCAGCAGCGCCGGACGGAACAGGGGGGAGACCCAGTACTTC. Protein sequence: CASSAGRNRGETQYF.

The gene calls are TRBV5-1 and TRBJ2-1; D remains ambiguous. CDR1 is SGHRS, CDR2 YFSETQ, per germline. Trimming removed 2 bases from V and 9 bases from J, with 6 bases in between. The CDR3 consists of 11 residues. CDR3 in amino acids: CASSFFSEQFF. The CDR3 region has the DNA TGCGCCAGCAGCTTCTTCAGTGAGCAGTTCTTC.

This chain joins TRBV5-6 and TRBJ2-7; perhaps TRBD2 as D (5 bases). Per the germline V gene, CDR1 is SGHDT and CDR2 is YYEEEE. The CDR3 contains 13 residues. The ends were cut back, 6 bases at V and 3 bases at J, with 13 bases in the middle. The chain's CDR3 is CASTLGSGYEQYF. CDR3 DNA: TGTGCCAGCACCTTAGGCAGCGGCTACGAGCAGTACTTC.

This clone was counted many times. The rearrangement joins TRBV5-8 to TRBJ1-6, with D uncertain. CDR1 and CDR2 from the germline V gene are SGHTS and YDEGEE. V shed 4 bases and J shed 0 bases, with 8 bases lying between them. The CDR3 totals 15 residues. In nucleotides, the CDR3 is TGTGCCAGCAGCGGCGGGAGCTCCTATAATTCACCCCTCCACTTT. Translation gives CASSGGSSYNSPLHF.

The table lists this clone with a few counts. The chain recombines TRBV5-6 with TRBJ1-1; 7 positions match TRBD1. Per the germline V gene, CDR1 is SGHDT and CDR2 is YYEEEE. The CDR3 is 15 residues long. V was clipped by 2 bases and J by 3 bases; unmatched bases: 7. The CDR3 is CASSLARQGDTEAFF. DNA for the CDR3: TGTGCCAGCAGCTTAGCTAGACAGGGAGACACTGAAGCTTTCTTT.

The J gene is TRBJ2-7, the V gene TRBV12-3 or TRBV12-4, with TRBD1 identical over 7 bases. J was trimmed by 4 bases and V by 5 bases; bases with no gene match: 2. The CDR3 has 12 residues. CDR3 coding DNA: TGTGCCAGCAGTCAGGGGGTATACGAGCAGTACTTC. This translates into CASSQGVYEQYF.

The chain employs TRBV4-1 and TRBJ1-2; D ambiguous. Germline CDR1 and CDR2: MGHRA and YSYEKL. The CDR3 sequence is 15 residues long. Deletions cut 0 bases from V and 3 bases from J, with 11 bases between. CDR3 sequence (DNA): TGCGCCAGCAGCCAAGATCCAGGCAGAGACTATGGCTACACCTTC. It yields the protein CASSQDPGRDYGYTF.

V and J are TRBV19 and TRBJ2-7; the D gene is possibly TRBD1 (6 bases). Germline V gene sequence: CDR1 LNHDA, CDR2 SQIVND (reference sequence). This CDR3 has 15 amino acids. Trimming shortened V by 3 bases and J by 6 bases, and 18 bases separated the two germline ends. The DNA of the CDR3 is TGTGCCAGTAGTATTTCGATAGAGGGGGTTGGCGAGCAGTACTTC. Encoded protein: CASSISIEGVGEQYF.

V is TRBV29-1 and J is TRBJ1-2; D perhaps matches TRBD1 (5 bases). This CDR3 region has 14 residues. Germline assignment: CDR1 SQVTM and CDR2 ANQGSEA. V was pared by 3 bases and J by 4 bases, with 15 bases between. As DNA, the CDR3 is TGCAGCGTTGAGCCCGCGGGGGAGGGCTATGGCTACACCTTC. This codes for CSVEPAGEGYGYTF.

The CDR3 region is CASSSPTGQIYGYTF. DNA of the CDR3: TGTGCCAGCAGCTCCCCGACGGGACAGATCTATGGCTACACCTTC. The gene calls are TRBV7-2 and TRBJ1-2, with TRBD1 matching over 7 bases. This CDR3 contains 15 residues. Germline CDR1 SGHTA, CDR2 FQGNSA. Trimming at V came to 4 bases and at J to 4 bases, leaving 9 bases not matched to a gene. Full variable domain (missing parts from reference TRBV7-2 and TRBJ1-2): GAGVSQSPSNKVTEKGKDVELRCDPISGHTALYWYRQSLGQGLEFLIYFQGNSAPDKSGLPSDRFSAERTGGSVSTLTIQRTQQEDSAVYLCASSSPTGQIYGYTFGSGTRLTVV.

This clone was recorded only once. The chain combines TRBV7-2 with TRBJ1-2; 8 bases agree with TRBD1. V gave up 1 base and J gave up 7 bases; unmatched junction bases: 11. CDR3 size: 16 residues. Per germline, CDR1 SGHTA and CDR2 FQGNSA. CDR3 nucleotides: TGTGCCAGCAGCTTAGATATATTGGGACAGGACGGTGGCTACACCTTC. This encodes CASSLDILGQDGGYTF.

The genes are TRBV5-5 and TRBJ2-7, with TRBD1 identical over 10 bases. The CDR3 is 15 residues long. Germline V gene sequence: CDR1 SGHKS, CDR2 YYEKEE (reference sequence). After removal of 4 bases from V and 4 bases from J, the junction contained 8 bases not matched to a gene. CDR3 nucleotides: TGTGCCAGCAGCCCGGGACAGGGGTTTATGTACGAGCAGTACTTC. Translating it yields CASSPGQGFMYEQYF.